Following are 20 T cell receptor beta chains from one sample sequenced in a study of tumor and adjacent non-tumor tissue in lung cancer. The template was RNA from unsorted bulk tissue. More than 3 cm separated this lung sample from the edge of the tumor. Three rounds of nested PCR, following a modified ARM-PCR protocol, produced the TCRbeta library. In TCRdb, the multiplex PCR reads were re-called with MiXCR into one record per CDR3 protein. The sample has 90,000 to 120,000 distinct CDR3 sequences, approximately 60% seen once; the top ten hold roughly 19%. The specimen was distant non-tumor lung tissue. The receptors come from a man aged 30 to 39 with non-small cell lung cancer.

This clonotype was seen a handful of times. A single base separates this from a much larger clone, so it may be a read error. V and J are TRBV6-6 and TRBJ1-6, with D perhaps matching TRBD1 (6 bases). V was pared by 6 bases and J by 9 bases, with 15 bases between. The CDR3 totals 14 residues. Germline V CDR1 and CDR2: MNHNY, SVGAGI (reference sequence). DNA for the CDR3: TGTGCCAGCAGCCAGTTGAGGGGGTCTTCACCCCTCCACTTT. This sequence encodes CASSQLRGSSPLHF.

In regard to this clonotype: The conserved final phenylalanine or tryptophan is absent from the CDR3, which likely points to a read error. V gene TRBV5-4 combines with J gene TRBJ2-1; TRBD1 aligns across 7 bases. The CDR3 consists of 15 residues. Looked up from germline, CDR1 is SGHNT and CDR2 is YYREEE (reference sequence). In DNA form, the CDR3 reads TGTGCCAGCAGTCGGGACAGCTTGTCCTACATTGAGCAGTTCCTC. The encoded protein is CASSRDSLSYIEQFL.

Remarks on this clonotype: Mismatch with germline at one junction end may stem from a read error. The V call is TRBV11-2, the J call TRBJ2-2; weak D call: TRBD2 (6 bases). Germline V gene lookup returns CDR1 SGHAT and CDR2 FQNNGV. This CDR3 contains 16 residues. The CDR3 DNA is TGTGCCAGCAGGCCCTGGGGGGAGGCGCCCACCGGGGAGCTATTTTTT. As protein: CASRPWGEAPTGELFF.

Concerning this clonotype: A junction boundary mismatches the germline segment, possibly from a read error. V and J are TRBV20-1 and TRBJ1-2; the D gene is possibly TRBD1 (5 bases). Germline V gene lookup returns CDR1 DFQATT and CDR2 SNEGSKA (reference sequence). The CDR3 extends over 17 amino acids. As DNA, the CDR3 is TGCAATGCTAGAGATGGAGGAACAGGAGGGGACCTACGCTGCTACACCTTC. Its translation: CNARDGGTGGDLRCYTF.

A few counts support this clonotype. Being one base from a much bigger clone, this may be a read error. The chain carries TRBV6-6 and TRBJ1-1, with a weak D call TRBD1 (6 bases). In germline, CDR1 is MNHNY, CDR2 SVGAGI (reference sequence). The CDR3 totals 14 residues. In DNA form, the CDR3 reads TGTGCCGGCAGTTACTCGATGGGGGCTACTGAAGCTTTCTTT. It translates to CAGSYSMGATEAFF.

Notes on this clonotype: One end of the junction fails to match germline, which may point to a read error. The CDR3 DNA follows: TGCGGTGCTCTACAACTCTCGGGACTAGCGGGGGCCCACTCCTACGAGCAGTACTTC. Translated, it gives CGALQLSGLAGAHSYEQYF. The genes are TRBV20-1 and TRBJ2-7; 14 positions agree with TRBD2. The CDR3 is 19 residues long. Germline lookup yields CDR1 DFQATT and CDR2 SNEGSKA (reference sequence).

As concerns this clonotype: One junction end disagrees with the germline gene, perhaps due to a read error. The V call is TRBV11-1, the J call TRBJ2-4; perhaps TRBD2 as D (6 bases). The germline V gene has CDR1 SGHAT and CDR2 FQDESV (reference sequence). CDR3 length equals 16 residues. The CDR3 DNA reads TGTGCCAGCATCCACTCAGGCGGGGCGACCAAAAACATTCAGTATTTC. As protein: CASIHSGGATKNIQYF. Filled out from reference TRBV11-1 and TRBJ2-4, the complete variable domain reads EAEVAQSPRYKITEKSQAVAFWCDPISGHATLYWYRQILGQGPELLVQFQDESVVDDSQLPKDRFSAERLKGVDSTLKIQPAELGDSAMYLCASIHSGGATKNIQYFGAGTRLSVL.

Remarks on this clonotype: No conserved phenylalanine or tryptophan is present at the end of the CDR3, so a read error is the likely explanation. The DNA for the CDR3 is TGCAGCCCCGGGACGTTGGGCTTGAACACCTGGGAGCTGTTTGTT. Its translation is CSPGTLGLNTWELFV. This chain joins TRBV29-1 and TRBJ2-2, with D possibly called TRBD1 or TRBD2 (5 bases each). Germline V CDR1 and CDR2: SQVTM, ANQGSEA. The CDR3 loop spans 15 amino acids.

On this clonotype: Germline and junction disagree at one end, which may indicate a read error. The V gene is TRBV11-2, the J gene TRBJ2-3; D is possibly TRBD1 (5 bases). The CDR3 loop spans 16 amino acids. The germline CDR1 and CDR2 sequences are SGHAT and FQNNGV. This chain's CDR3 is CASSFSGSFSTGTQYF. DNA for the CDR3: TGTGCCAGCAGCTTCTCTGGAAGCTTTAGCACAGGTACGCAGTATTTT.

This chain joins TRBV20-1 and TRBJ2-2; D possibly corresponds to TRBD2 (5 bases). V gave up 4 bases and J gave up 7 bases, with 19 bases separating them. CDR1 and CDR2 (germline): DFQATT, SNEGSKA (reference sequence). CDR3 size: 15 residues. The CDR3 region has the DNA TGCAGTGCTACAAGGGATAGGGAGAGGAGCGGGGAGCTGTTTTTT. This sequence encodes CSATRDRERSGELFF.

This clonotype has ten or more counts. The V gene is TRBV10-3, the J gene TRBJ1-4; D possibly corresponds to TRBD1 (6 bases). This CDR3 is built from 11 residues. The germline V gene encodes CDR1 ENHRY and CDR2 SYGVKD. Trimming removed 10 bases from V and 7 bases from J, with 10 bases in between. In nucleotides, the CDR3 is TGTGCCACCTCGGACAGTGAAAAACTGTTTTTT. It codes for CATSDSEKLFF.

About this clonotype itself: A much larger clone differs by one base, so this may be a read error. The CDR3 region has the DNA TGCGCCAGCAGCCAAGGTCCCCTAGGACAGGCACAAGAGACCCAGTACTTC. Protein sequence: CASSQGPLGQAQETQYF. The V and J genes are TRBV4-1 and TRBJ2-5; 7 bases align to TRBD1. The germline V gene has CDR1 MGHRA and CDR2 YSYEKL. The V segment lost 1 base and the J segment 2 bases; nucleotides outside the gene matches: 10. CDR3 length: 17 amino acids.

To note about this clonotype: A much larger clone is a single base away; this may be a read error. The V call is TRBV4-3, the J call TRBJ2-2, with TRBD2 identical over 13 bases. This CDR3 region has 16 residues. The V segment lost 4 bases and the J segment 8 bases; nucleotides outside the gene matches: 7. Germline CDR1 is LGHNA and CDR2 is YSLEER. The CDR3 loop reads CASSPRLAGGRGELFF. The CDR3, as DNA: TGCGCCAGCAGCCCACGACTAGCGGGGGGCCGGGGGGAGCTGTTTTTT.

Ten or more counts support this clonotype. The chain couples TRBV20-1 to TRBJ2-2, with 7 bases identical to TRBD2. V dropped 6 bases and J dropped 7; count of bases not matched to a gene: 14. This CDR3 is 15 amino acids long. CDR1 is DFQATT and CDR2 is SNEGSKA in the germline V gene (reference sequence). The CDR3 DNA reads as TGCAGTGCCACAACCGGGACTACCCTTGGCGGGGAGCTGTTTTTT. Its protein is CSATTGTTLGGELFF.

About this clonotype: The missing conserved phenylalanine or tryptophan at the end of this CDR3 makes a read error likely. The rearrangement uses TRBV11-3 and TRBJ2-5; TRBD1 aligns across 9 bases. Germline CDR1 reads SGHNT; CDR2 reads YENEEA. The CDR3 is 14 residues long. The CDR3 protein is CASTGQGSRETQYL. The DNA for the CDR3 is TGTGCTAGCACCGGACAGGGGTCGAGAGAGACCCAGTACCTC.

Comment on this clonotype: This likely comes from a read error, as the CDR3 has no conserved phenylalanine or tryptophan at its end. V usage is TRBV6-2 or TRBV6-3 and J usage is TRBJ2-1; D is perhaps TRBD2 (6 bases). The CDR3 totals 13 residues. Germline V gene data show CDR1 as MNHEY and CDR2 as SVGEGT. Trimming stripped 9 bases from V and 7 bases from J, with 16 bases between. DNA of the CDR3: TGTGCCAGTGAGATAGCGGACCATAATGAGCAGTTCTCC. Its translation is CASEIADHNEQFS.

Comments on this clonotype: Germline and junction disagree at one end, which may indicate a read error. The chain has TRBV11-3 and TRBJ2-2; D is perhaps TRBD2 (6 bases). The germline gives CDR1 SGHNT, CDR2 YENEEA. The CDR3 is 16 residues long. The CDR3 reads CASNSRGRLDTRELFF. The CDR3 bases are TGTGCCAGCAACTCCCGGGGCAGACTAGACACCAGGGAGCTGTTTTTT.

On this clonotype itself: The germline gene is not matched at one end of the junction; a read error may be the cause. The chain joins TRBV20-1 to TRBJ2-7; D perhaps matches TRBD2 (5 bases). The CDR3 runs 11 residues. Germline lookup yields CDR1 DFQATT and CDR2 SNEGSKA (reference sequence). The DNA of the CDR3 is TGTAGTGCGTCGGGGAGATACAAGCAGTACTTC. The encoded protein is CSASGRYKQYF.

In this sample, this clonotype turned up many times. The chain carries TRBV20-1 and TRBJ2-7; TRBD2 matches at 16 bases. The CDR3 runs 16 residues. V lost 3 bases, J lost 4 bases, and 6 bases stayed unmatched. Looked up from germline, CDR1 is DFQATT and CDR2 is SNEGSKA (reference sequence). The CDR3: CSARGTSGRDEYEQYF. The CDR3 region has the DNA TGCAGTGCTAGGGGGACTAGCGGGAGGGATGAGTACGAGCAGTACTTC.

As to this clonotype: A much larger clone differs by one base, so this may be a read error. CDR3 region: CSVETFTEAFF. The CDR3 region has the DNA TGCAGCGTTGAAACTTTCACTGAAGCTTTCTTT. J is TRBJ1-1 and V is TRBV29-1, with no clear D. Germline CDR1 reads SQVTM; CDR2 reads ANQGSEA. The CDR3 extends over 11 amino acids. V was clipped by 2 bases and J by 4 bases, with 5 bases between them.